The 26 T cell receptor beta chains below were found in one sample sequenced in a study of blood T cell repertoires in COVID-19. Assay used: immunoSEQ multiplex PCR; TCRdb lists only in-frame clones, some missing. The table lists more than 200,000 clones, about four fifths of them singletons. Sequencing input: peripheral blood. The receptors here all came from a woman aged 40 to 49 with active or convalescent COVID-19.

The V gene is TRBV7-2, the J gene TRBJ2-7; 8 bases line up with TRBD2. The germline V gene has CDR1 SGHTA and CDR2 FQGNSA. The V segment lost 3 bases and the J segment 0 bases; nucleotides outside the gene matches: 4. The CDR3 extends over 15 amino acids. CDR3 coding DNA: TGTGCCAGCAGCTTGGCCGGGACTAGCTCCTACGAGCAGTACTTC. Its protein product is CASSLAGTSSYEQYF.

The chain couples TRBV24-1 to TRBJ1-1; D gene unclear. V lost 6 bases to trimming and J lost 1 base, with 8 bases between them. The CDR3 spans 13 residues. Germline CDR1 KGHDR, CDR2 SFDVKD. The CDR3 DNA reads TGTGCCACCAGTCATGGAGGGAACACTGAAGCTTTCTTT. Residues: CATSHGGNTEAFF.

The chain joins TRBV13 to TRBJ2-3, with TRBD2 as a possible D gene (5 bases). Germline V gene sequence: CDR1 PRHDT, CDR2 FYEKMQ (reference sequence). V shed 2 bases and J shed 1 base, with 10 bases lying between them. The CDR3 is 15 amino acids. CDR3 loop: CASSLLPGGTDTQYF. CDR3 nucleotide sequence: TGTGCCAGCAGCTTACTACCCGGGGGCACAGATACGCAGTATTTT.

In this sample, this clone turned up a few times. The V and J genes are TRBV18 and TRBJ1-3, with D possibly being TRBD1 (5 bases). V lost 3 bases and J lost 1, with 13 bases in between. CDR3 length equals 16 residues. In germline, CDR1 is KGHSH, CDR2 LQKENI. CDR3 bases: TGTGCCAGCTCACCTGGAGGAGGGACGTCTGGAAACACCATATATTTT. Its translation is CASSPGGGTSGNTIYF.

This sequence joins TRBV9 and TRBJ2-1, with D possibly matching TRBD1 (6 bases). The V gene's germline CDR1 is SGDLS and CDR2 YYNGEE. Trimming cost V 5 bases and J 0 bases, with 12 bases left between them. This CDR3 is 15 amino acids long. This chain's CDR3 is CASRGTNYSYNEQFF. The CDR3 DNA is TGTGCCAGCAGAGGGACAAACTACTCCTACAATGAGCAGTTCTTC.

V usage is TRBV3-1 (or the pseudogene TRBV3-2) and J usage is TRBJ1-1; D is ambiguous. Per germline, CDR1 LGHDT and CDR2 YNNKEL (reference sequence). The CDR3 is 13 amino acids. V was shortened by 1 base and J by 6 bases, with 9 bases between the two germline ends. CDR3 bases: TGTGCCAGCAGCCAAGCCAGGACTTCTGAAGCTTTCTTT. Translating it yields CASSQARTSEAFF.

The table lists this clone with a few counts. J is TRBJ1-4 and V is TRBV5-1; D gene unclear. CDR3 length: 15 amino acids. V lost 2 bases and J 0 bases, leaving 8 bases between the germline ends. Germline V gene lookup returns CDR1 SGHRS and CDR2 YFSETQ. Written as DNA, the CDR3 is TGCGCCAGCAGCTTCGGTGGAGCAACTAATGAAAAACTGTTTTTT. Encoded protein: CASSFGGATNEKLFF.

The CDR3 here is CASTDINTEAFF. DNA of the CDR3: TGTGCCAGCACCGACATTAACACTGAAGCTTTCTTT. The chain has TRBV2 and TRBJ1-1; D remains unclear. Germline CDR1 reads SNHLY; CDR2 reads FYNNEI. V lost 7 bases and J 2 bases, leaving 8 bases between the germline ends. This CDR3 has 12 residues.

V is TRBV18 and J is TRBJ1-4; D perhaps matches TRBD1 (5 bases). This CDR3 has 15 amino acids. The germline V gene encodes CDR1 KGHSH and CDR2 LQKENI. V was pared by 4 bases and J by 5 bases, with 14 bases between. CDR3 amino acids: CASSRLTDLNEKLFF. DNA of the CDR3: TGTGCCAGCTCACGCTTGACAGATTTAAATGAAAAACTGTTTTTT.

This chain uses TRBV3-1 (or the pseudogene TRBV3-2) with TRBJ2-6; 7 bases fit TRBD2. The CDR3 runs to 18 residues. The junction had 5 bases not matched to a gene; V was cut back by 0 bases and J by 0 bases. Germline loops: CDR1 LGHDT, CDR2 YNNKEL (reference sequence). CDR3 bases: TGTGCCAGCAGCCAAGATTGGGGGAGGGGCTCTGGGGCCAACGTCCTGACTTTC. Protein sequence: CASSQDWGRGSGANVLTF.

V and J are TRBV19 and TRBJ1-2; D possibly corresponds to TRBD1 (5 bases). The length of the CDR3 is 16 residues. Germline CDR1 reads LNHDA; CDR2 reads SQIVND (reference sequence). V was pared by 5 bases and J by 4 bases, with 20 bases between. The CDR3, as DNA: TGTGCCAGTAGTCACCCTTTCCGGCAGGGTGCCTATGGCTACACCTTC. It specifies CASSHPFRQGAYGYTF.

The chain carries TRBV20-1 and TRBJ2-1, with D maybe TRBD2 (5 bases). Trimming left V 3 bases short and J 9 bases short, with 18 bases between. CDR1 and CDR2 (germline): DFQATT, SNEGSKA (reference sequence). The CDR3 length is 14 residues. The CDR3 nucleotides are TGCAGTGCTAGTCTTCTCTCGAAGAGGGCTGAGCAGTTCTTC. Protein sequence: CSASLLSKRAEQFF.

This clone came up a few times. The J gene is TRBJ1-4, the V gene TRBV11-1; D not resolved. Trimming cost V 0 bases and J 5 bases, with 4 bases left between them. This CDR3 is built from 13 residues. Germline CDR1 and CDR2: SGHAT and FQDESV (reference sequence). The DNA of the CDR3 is TGTGCCAGCAGCTTAGCACAGAATGAAAAACTGTTTTTT. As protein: CASSLAQNEKLFF.

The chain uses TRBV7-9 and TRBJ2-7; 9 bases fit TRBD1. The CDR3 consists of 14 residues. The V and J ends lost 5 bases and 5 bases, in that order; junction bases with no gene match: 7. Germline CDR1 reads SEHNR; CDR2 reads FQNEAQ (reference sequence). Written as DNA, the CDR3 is TGTGCCAGCAGCCCACCGGGACAGGGCCACGAGCAGTACTTC. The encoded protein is CASSPPGQGHEQYF.

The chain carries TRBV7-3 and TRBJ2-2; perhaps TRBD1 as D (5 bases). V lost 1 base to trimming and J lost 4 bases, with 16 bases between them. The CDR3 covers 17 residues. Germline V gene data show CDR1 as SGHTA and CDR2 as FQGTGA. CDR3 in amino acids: CASSLSESRASTGELFF. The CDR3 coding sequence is TGTGCCAGCAGCTTAAGCGAATCCAGGGCGAGCACCGGGGAGCTGTTTTTT.

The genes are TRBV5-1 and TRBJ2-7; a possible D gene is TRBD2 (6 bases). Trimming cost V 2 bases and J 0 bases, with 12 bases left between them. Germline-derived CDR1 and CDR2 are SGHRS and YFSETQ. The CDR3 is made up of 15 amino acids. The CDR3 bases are TGCGCCAGCAGCTTTGGGGGGAGGAGCTCCTACGAGCAGTACTTC. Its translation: CASSFGGRSSYEQYF.

CDR3 DNA sequence: TGTGCCAGCAGCGTAGATCGCGGGGTTCCTAGCGGGAGATACGATGAGACCCAGTACTTC. Its protein product is CASSVDRGVPSGRYDETQYF. The rearrangement links TRBV9 to TRBJ2-5; TRBD2 matches 10 bases. The length of the CDR3 is 20 residues. The V gene end was trimmed by 0 bases and the J gene end by 5 bases; junction bases not matched to a gene: 19. Germline CDR1 and CDR2: SGDLS and YYNGEE.

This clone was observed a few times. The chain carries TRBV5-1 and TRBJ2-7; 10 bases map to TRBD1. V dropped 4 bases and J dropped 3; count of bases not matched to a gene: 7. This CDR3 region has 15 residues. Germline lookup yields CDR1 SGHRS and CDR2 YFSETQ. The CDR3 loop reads CASSIGQGGVYEQYF. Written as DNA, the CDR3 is TGCGCCAGCAGCATAGGACAGGGGGGAGTCTACGAGCAGTACTTC.

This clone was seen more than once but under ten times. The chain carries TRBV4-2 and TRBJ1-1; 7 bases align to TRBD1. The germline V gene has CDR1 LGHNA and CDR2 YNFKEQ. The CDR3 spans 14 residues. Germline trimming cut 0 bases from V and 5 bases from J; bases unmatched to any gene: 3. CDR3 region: CASSQDGRGTEAFF. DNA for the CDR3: TGTGCCAGCAGCCAAGACGGCAGGGGGACTGAAGCTTTCTTT.

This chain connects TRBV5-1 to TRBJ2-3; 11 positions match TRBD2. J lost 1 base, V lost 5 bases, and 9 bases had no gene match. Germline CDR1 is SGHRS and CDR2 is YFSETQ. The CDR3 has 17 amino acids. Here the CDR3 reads CASSKGLAARGTDTQYF. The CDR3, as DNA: TGCGCCAGCAGTAAGGGACTAGCGGCCCGAGGCACAGATACGCAGTATTTT. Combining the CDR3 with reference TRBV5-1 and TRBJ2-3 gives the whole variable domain KAGVTQTPRYLIKTRGQQVTLSCSPISGHRSVSWYQQTPGQGLQFLFEYFSETQRNKGNFPGRFSGRQFSNSRSEMNVSTLELGDSALYLCASSKGLAARGTDTQYFGPGTRLTVL.

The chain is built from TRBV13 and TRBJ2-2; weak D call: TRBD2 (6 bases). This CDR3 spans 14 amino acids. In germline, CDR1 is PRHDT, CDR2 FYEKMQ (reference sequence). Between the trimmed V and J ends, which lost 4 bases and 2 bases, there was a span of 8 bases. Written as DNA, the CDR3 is TGTGCCAGCAGCTCGGGACTTAACACCGGGGAGCTGTTTTTT. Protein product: CASSSGLNTGELFF. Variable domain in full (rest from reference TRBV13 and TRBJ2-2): AAGVIQSPRHLIKEKRETATLKCYPIPRHDTVYWYQQGPGQDPQFLISFYEKMQSDKGSIPDRFSAQQFSDYHSELNMSSLELGDSALYFCASSSGLNTGELFFGEGSRLTVL.

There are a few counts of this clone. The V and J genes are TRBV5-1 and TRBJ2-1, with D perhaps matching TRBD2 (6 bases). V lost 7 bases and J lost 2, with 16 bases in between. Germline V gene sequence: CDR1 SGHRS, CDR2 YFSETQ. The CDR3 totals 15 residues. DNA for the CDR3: TGCGCCAGCCAACTGGAGGGGAAACCCTACAATGAGCAGTTCTTC. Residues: CASQLEGKPYNEQFF. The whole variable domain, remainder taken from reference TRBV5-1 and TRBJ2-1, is KAGVTQTPRYLIKTRGQQVTLSCSPISGHRSVSWYQQTPGQGLQFLFEYFSETQRNKGNFPGRFSGRQFSNSRSEMNVSTLELGDSALYLCASQLEGKPYNEQFFGPGTRLTVL.

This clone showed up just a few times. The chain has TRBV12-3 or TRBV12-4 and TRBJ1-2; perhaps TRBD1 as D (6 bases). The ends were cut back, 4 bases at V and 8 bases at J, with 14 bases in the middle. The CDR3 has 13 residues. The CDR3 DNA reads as TGTGCCAGCAGTTCGACAGGTCCTTGGGGCTACACCTTC. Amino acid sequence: CASSSTGPWGYTF.

The CDR3: CASSMIGTGASYNEQFF. CDR3 DNA: TGTGCCAGTAGTATGATAGGGACAGGGGCCTCCTACAATGAGCAGTTCTTC. The chain recombines TRBV19 with TRBJ2-1; TRBD1 aligns across 10 bases. V lost 3 bases to trimming and J lost 0 bases; unmatched junction nucleotides: 5. Germline V gene lookup returns CDR1 LNHDA and CDR2 SQIVND (reference sequence). The CDR3 length is 17 residues.

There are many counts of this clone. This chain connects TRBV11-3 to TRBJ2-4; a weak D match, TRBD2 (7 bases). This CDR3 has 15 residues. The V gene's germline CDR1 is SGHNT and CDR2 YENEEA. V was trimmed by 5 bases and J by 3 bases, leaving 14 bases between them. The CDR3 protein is CASSAEGGGKNIQYF. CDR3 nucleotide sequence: TGTGCCAGCAGCGCCGAGGGAGGGGGCAAAAACATTCAGTACTTC.

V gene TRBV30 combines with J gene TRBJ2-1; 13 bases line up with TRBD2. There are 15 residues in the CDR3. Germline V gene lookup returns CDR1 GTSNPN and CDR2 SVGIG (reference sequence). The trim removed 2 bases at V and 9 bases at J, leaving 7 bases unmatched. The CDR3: CAWSLRLAGGAEQFF. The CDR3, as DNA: TGTGCCTGGAGTCTTCGACTAGCGGGAGGTGCTGAGCAGTTCTTC.